The 30 T cell receptor beta chains in this list originate from one sample, sequenced in a study of T cell changes during pregnancy in multiple sclerosis. Profiling relied on immunoSEQ multiplex PCR, and the TCRdb table lists in-frame clones only, not all of them. This repertoire shows about 50,000 clones, more than 85% found once; its top ten account for 0.35% to 0.45%. The sample here was CD4+ T cells from peripheral blood mononuclear cells, taken after pregnancy. These receptor sequences come from a female donor with multiple sclerosis, enrolled in a pregnancy study.

The chain's CDR3 is CASSPRRLAGSYNEQFF. CDR3 DNA sequence: TGCGCCAGCAGCCCGCGGAGACTAGCGGGGTCCTACAATGAGCAGTTCTTC. The chain has TRBV5-1 and TRBJ2-1, with 11 bases aligning to TRBD2. V shed 4 bases, J shed 1 base, and the junction held 7 bases outside the gene matches. Per germline, CDR1 SGHRS and CDR2 YFSETQ. This CDR3 has 17 amino acids.

V and J are TRBV5-1 and TRBJ1-2; no clear D gene. Germline V gene sequence: CDR1 SGHRS, CDR2 YFSETQ. V was shortened by 0 bases and J by 4 bases, with 7 bases between the two germline ends. This CDR3 has 13 residues. CDR3 residues: CASSLGSGYGYTF. The CDR3 bases are TGCGCCAGCAGCTTGGGCAGTGGCTATGGCTACACCTTC.

The V gene is TRBV2, the J gene TRBJ2-1; 7 bases align to TRBD2. Germline CDR1 SNHLY, CDR2 FYNNEI. V lost 6 bases and J lost 8; bases outside the gene matches: 4. This CDR3 is built from 12 residues. CDR3 protein: CASRTSIHEQFF. The CDR3 DNA sequence: TGTGCCAGCAGGACTAGCATTCATGAGCAGTTCTTC.

This clone occurred a few times. V gene TRBV4-1 combines with J gene TRBJ2-7; maybe TRBD2 (5 bases). Trimming left V 1 base short and J 3 bases short, with 16 bases between. Germline V gene lookup returns CDR1 MGHRA and CDR2 YSYEKL. This CDR3 spans 16 amino acids. The CDR3 nucleotides read TGCGCCAGCAGCCAAGTGTTGGCGGGCAGGAACTACGAGCAGTACTTC. Translated: CASSQVLAGRNYEQYF.

V gene TRBV7-9 combines with J gene TRBJ2-2; possible D gene TRBD2, 6 bases. Germline assignment: CDR1 SEHNR and CDR2 FQNEAQ (reference sequence). The V and J ends lost 2 bases and 6 bases respectively, with 13 bases between them. CDR3 length equals 15 residues. CDR3 sequence (DNA): TGTGCCAGCAGCTTACGGGCTAGCGCGGCCGGGGAGCTGTTTTTT. The encoded protein is CASSLRASAAGELFF.

This clone showed up just once. The rearrangement uses TRBV7-2 and TRBJ2-5; maybe TRBD2 (6 bases). CDR3 length equals 15 residues. Germline CDR1 SGHTA, CDR2 FQGNSA. V lost 2 bases and J lost 5, with 15 bases in between. As DNA, the CDR3 is TGTGCCAGCAGCTTAAGAGGCGGGAACTCCGAGACCCAGTACTTC. Its translation is CASSLRGGNSETQYF.

The chain is built from TRBV19 and TRBJ2-2; D is possibly TRBD1 (5 bases). Trimming removed 2 bases from V and 3 bases from J, with 10 bases in between. CDR3 length equals 15 residues. Germline CDR1 reads LNHDA; CDR2 reads SQIVND (reference sequence). The CDR3 coding sequence is TGTGCCAGTAGTATACAGGGTGTTGACACCGGGGAGCTGTTTTTT. This sequence encodes CASSIQGVDTGELFF.

The chain joins TRBV2 to TRBJ2-2; possibly TRBD2 for D (5 bases). V was clipped by 7 bases and J by 6 bases, with 15 bases between them. From germline, CDR1 is SNHLY and CDR2 FYNNEI. CDR3 length: 14 residues. Here the CDR3 reads CASKKVLGAGELFF. CDR3 sequence (DNA): TGTGCCAGCAAGAAGGTATTGGGAGCCGGGGAGCTGTTTTTT.

The CDR3 DNA reads as TGTGCCAGCAGAGGCGGGGGGGCTAACTATGGCTACACCTTC. It specifies CASRGGGANYGYTF. The chain has TRBV7-9 and TRBJ1-2, with TRBD1 as a possible D gene (5 bases). The CDR3 runs to 14 residues. Germline assignment: CDR1 SEHNR and CDR2 FQNEAQ (reference sequence). Trimming stripped 6 bases from V and 0 bases from J, with 11 bases between.

The J gene is TRBJ2-2, the V gene TRBV6-1, with a possible D match to TRBD2 (5 bases). Germline V gene sequence: CDR1 MNHNS, CDR2 SASEGT. This CDR3 contains 14 residues. Trimming shortened V by 2 bases and J by 5 bases, and 9 bases separated the two germline ends. The CDR3 is CASSELRVTGELFF. The CDR3 DNA follows: TGTGCCAGCAGTGAACTGAGGGTGACCGGGGAGCTGTTTTTT.

This chain joins TRBV10-3 and TRBJ2-7; 7 bases agree with TRBD1. Germline V gene sequence: CDR1 ENHRY, CDR2 SYGVKD. V was clipped by 11 bases and J by 1 base; unmatched bases: 8. The CDR3 has 13 amino acids. The CDR3 reads CAVTSGQSYEQYF. In nucleotides, the CDR3 is TGTGCCGTAACATCGGGACAGTCCTACGAGCAGTACTTC.

J is TRBJ1-1 and V is TRBV30; D is ambiguous. The germline CDR1 and CDR2 sequences are GTSNPN and SVGIG (reference sequence). The V end was cut by 4 bases, the J end by 4 bases, with 19 bases between. This CDR3 is 15 amino acids long. The chain's CDR3 is CAWNIPGGRITEAFF. Here the CDR3 DNA reads TGTGCCTGGAATATCCCGGGAGGGCGCATCACTGAAGCTTTCTTT.

This clone came up once. The gene calls are TRBV19 and TRBJ2-1, with 8 bases identical to TRBD2. V shed 4 bases, J shed 8 bases, and the junction held 10 bases outside the gene matches. The CDR3 consists of 15 residues. Germline CDR1 is LNHDA and CDR2 is SQIVND (reference sequence). CDR3 in DNA: TGTGCCAGTAGTAGCGGGAGGCCGCCTACCTATGAGCAGTTCTTC. This gives the protein CASSSGRPPTYEQFF.

J is TRBJ1-2 and V is TRBV7-3; a possible D gene is TRBD1 (6 bases). V dropped 7 bases and J dropped 6 bases, with 18 bases sitting between them. From germline, CDR1 is SGHTA and CDR2 FQGTGA. The CDR3 runs 14 residues. CDR3 in DNA: TGTGCCAGCACCCGGGGGGGCACTGCCCATGGCTACACCTTC. It is translated as CASTRGGTAHGYTF. The whole variable domain, remainder taken from reference TRBV7-3 and TRBJ1-2, is GAGVSQTPSNKVTEKGKYVELRCDPISGHTALYWYRQSLGQGPEFLIYFQGTGAADDSGLPNDRFFAVRPEGSVSTLKIQRTERGDSAVYLCASTRGGTAHGYTFGSGTRLTVV.

V and J are TRBV7-9 and TRBJ2-3, with D perhaps matching TRBD2 (6 bases). This CDR3 contains 15 residues. Germline lookup yields CDR1 SEHNR and CDR2 FQNEAQ (reference sequence). The ends were cut back, 5 bases at V and 3 bases at J, with 15 bases in the middle. The CDR3 reads CASSLRVGGTDTQYF. The CDR3 DNA sequence: TGTGCCAGCAGCCTCAGGGTGGGGGGAACAGATACGCAGTATTTT.

About this clone: Other DNA sequences in this specimen translate into the identical CDR3. The gene calls are TRBV5-1 and TRBJ2-1; D gene ambiguous. Trimming took 0 bases from V and 0 from J, leaving 7 bases between them. From germline, CDR1 is SGHRS and CDR2 YFSETQ. The length of the CDR3 is 15 residues. DNA for the CDR3: TGCGCCAGCAGCTTGGCAGGCAGCTCCTACAATGAGCAGTTCTTC. Translation gives CASSLAGSSYNEQFF.

This chain connects TRBV19 to TRBJ2-5, with TRBD2 identical over 7 bases. The J segment lost 5 bases and the V segment lost 3 bases, leaving 6 bases of the junction unmatched. Germline assignment: CDR1 LNHDA and CDR2 SQIVND (reference sequence). The CDR3 has 14 amino acids. As DNA, the CDR3 is TGTGCCAGTAGTATGGGAGGGAATTGGGAGACCCAGTACTTC. Protein product: CASSMGGNWETQYF. The full variable domain, completed using reference TRBV19 and TRBJ2-5, is DGGITQSPKYLFRKEGQNVTLSCEQNLNHDAMYWYRQDPGQGLRLIYYSQIVNDFQKGDIAEGYSVSREKKESFPLTVTSAQKNPTAFYLCASSMGGNWETQYFGPGTRLLVL.

This clone was counted once. The V and J genes are TRBV15 and TRBJ2-1, with 10 bases aligning to TRBD2. CDR1 and CDR2 (germline): LNHNV, YYDKDF (reference sequence). The junction had 5 bases not matched to a gene; V was cut back by 3 bases and J by 0 bases. This CDR3 spans 17 amino acids. CDR3 nucleotide sequence: TGTGCCACCAGCAGTCCCATAGCGGGAGGCTCCTACAATGAGCAGTTCTTC. Protein product: CATSSPIAGGSYNEQFF.

J is TRBJ2-3 and V is TRBV27; 7 positions match TRBD2. Trimming removed 6 bases from V and 0 bases from J; junction bases left unmatched: 15. The germline V gene has CDR1 MNHEY and CDR2 SMNVEV (reference sequence). This CDR3 is 18 amino acids long. CDR3 in DNA: TGTGCCAGCAGGAATAGCGGGTGGCCTATCCCTAGCACAGATACGCAGTATTTT. Protein: CASRNSGWPIPSTDTQYF.

The chain employs TRBV11-2 and TRBJ2-7; 10 positions agree with TRBD2. This CDR3 is built from 18 residues. V lost 6 bases, J lost 3 bases, and 17 bases stayed unmatched. The V gene's germline CDR1 is SGHAT and CDR2 FQNNGV. CDR3 sequence reads: CASRHYRRTSGKVYEQYF. The DNA of the CDR3 is TGTGCCAGCAGACACTATCGGAGGACTAGCGGTAAAGTCTACGAGCAGTACTTC.

This clone was seen only a few times. Other DNA sequences in this sample translate to the same CDR3. This rearrangement joins TRBV4-2 to TRBJ2-3; D is ambiguous. Germline CDR1 LGHNA, CDR2 YNFKEQ. This CDR3 comprises 16 residues. V was clipped by 0 bases and J by 1 base, with 11 bases between them. Here the CDR3 reads CASSQEGPPRTDTQYF. As DNA, the CDR3 is TGTGCCAGCAGCCAAGAGGGCCCGCCTCGCACAGATACGCAGTATTTT.

The chain is built from TRBV10-3 and TRBJ2-7; TRBD2 matches at 13 bases. The V gene end was trimmed by 3 bases and the J gene end by 5 bases; junction bases not matched to a gene: 4. Germline CDR1 is ENHRY and CDR2 is SYGVKD. The length of the CDR3 is 15 residues. CDR3 sequence reads: CAISEGGLAGNEQYF. Written as DNA, the CDR3 is TGTGCCATCAGTGAAGGGGGACTAGCGGGAAACGAGCAGTACTTC.

The rearrangement links TRBV27 to TRBJ2-6, with D tentatively TRBD1 (6 bases). CDR3 size: 19 residues. V lost 1 base, J lost 6 bases, and 22 bases lay in between. The germline gives CDR1 MNHEY, CDR2 SMNVEV (reference sequence). The CDR3 is CASSLWGHSREAKANVLTF. The CDR3 bases are TGTGCCAGCAGTTTATGGGGGCACTCTCGAGAGGCGAAGGCCAACGTCCTGACTTTC. Looking up the rest from reference TRBV27 and TRBJ2-6 gives the full variable domain: EAQVTQNPRYLITVTGKKLTVTCSQNMNHEYMSWYRQDPGLGLRQIYYSMNVEVTDKGDVPEGYKVSRKEKRNFPLILESPSPNQTSLYFCASSLWGHSREAKANVLTFGAGSRLTVL.

The rearrangement uses TRBV7-2 and TRBJ2-1, with TRBD1 matching over 7 bases. Per germline, CDR1 SGHTA and CDR2 FQGNSA. Trimming cost V 5 bases and J 1 base; bases outside gene matches: 2. This CDR3 region has 14 residues. This CDR3 is CASSKDRSYNEQFF. CDR3 in DNA: TGTGCCAGCAGCAAGGACAGGTCCTACAATGAGCAGTTCTTC.

This chain connects TRBV7-2 to TRBJ1-5; 7 bases are shared with TRBD1. CDR3 length: 16 amino acids. Germline CDR1 reads SGHTA; CDR2 reads FQGNSA. Unmatched junction bases numbered 9, after V lost 1 base and J lost 6 bases. CDR3 DNA: TGTGCCAGCAGCTTAGATCCCAGGGGGTCGGGTCAGCCCCAGCATTTT. Protein product: CASSLDPRGSGQPQHF.

The chain has TRBV28 and TRBJ1-1; D is ambiguous. With 7 bases removed from V and 9 bases from J, the gap between germline ends came to 18 bases. This CDR3 contains 13 residues. CDR1 MDHEN and CDR2 SYDVKM come from the germline V gene. In DNA, the CDR3 is TGTGCCAGCACCGAGGCTTCGACCCCGAAAGCTTTCTTT. Its protein is CASTEASTPKAFF.

The gene calls are TRBV18 and TRBJ1-1; D remains unclear. The CDR3 totals 16 residues. V was cut by 0 bases and J by 0 bases, with 11 bases left in between. Germline-derived CDR1 and CDR2 are KGHSH and LQKENI. In DNA, the CDR3 is TGTGCCAGCTCACCACCCCGCGATGGAGTGAACACTGAAGCTTTCTTT. Protein: CASSPPRDGVNTEAFF.

The V and J genes are TRBV27 and TRBJ2-1, with 8 nucleotides matching TRBD2. This CDR3 region has 13 residues. CDR1 is MNHEY and CDR2 is SMNVEV in the germline V gene (reference sequence). The V segment lost 7 bases and the J segment 6 bases; nucleotides outside the gene matches: 5. CDR3 region: CASTSAGVNEQFF. Written as DNA, the CDR3 is TGTGCCAGCACCTCAGCGGGGGTCAATGAGCAGTTCTTC.

The genes are TRBV7-9 and TRBJ1-4, with TRBD1 identical over 7 bases. This CDR3 comprises 15 residues. CDR1 and CDR2 from the germline V gene are SEHNR and FQNEAQ (reference sequence). V dropped 3 bases and J dropped 5; count of bases not matched to a gene: 6. CDR3 in amino acids: CASSLGGQFNEKLFF. DNA for the CDR3: TGTGCCAGCAGCTTGGGGGGACAGTTCAATGAAAAACTGTTTTTT.

The chain is built from TRBV4-1 and TRBJ1-1; D possibly corresponds to TRBD1 (6 bases). The CDR3 extends over 15 amino acids. Germline V gene lookup returns CDR1 MGHRA and CDR2 YSYEKL. V lost 4 bases to trimming and J lost 11 bases, with 23 bases between them. Here the CDR3 reads CASSPFLDSLKIAFF. For the CDR3, the DNA is TGCGCCAGCAGCCCTTTCCTGGACAGCTTAAAGATCGCTTTCTTT.